A single TCR beta chain is shown here with its context. Its target is not known. The data stem from a study of human T cells and chemical hapten exposure. Study summary: The sensitizing agent was 2% DPC, placed on roughly 2 cm by roughly 2 cm of upper inner arm skin.

Time point of the sample: patch test 3, about 24 weeks after DPC sensitization. Sample treatment: therapeutic diphenylcyclopropenone sensitization with weekly scalp DPC. The drawing of blood occurred before each patch test was applied. For the library, individual cDNA molecules each received unique molecular identifiers. TCRdb reprocessed the RACE reads with MiXCR, giving one entry per CDR3 protein. Of more than 100,000 distinct CDR3 sequences listed, about 11% were seen once; the top ten hold about 2.4%. Whole-study results and caveats: Those TCRs sitting above 1 in 1000 frequency stayed the same with DPC sensitization.

Looked up from germline, CDR1 is SGHTA and CDR2 is FQGNSA. The CDR3 sequence is 15 residues long. Trimming cost V 3 bases and J 4 bases; bases outside gene matches: 5. The source material was whole blood, sampled in connection with sensitization to the hapten diphenylcyclopropenone (DPC). V usage is TRBV7-2 and J usage is TRBJ1-3, with 8 bases lining up with TRBD1. The source of this sequence is a woman aged 45 to 65 with alopecia areata. Some clones in this sample may be carry-over from other donors' samples. The CDR3 loop reads CASSLTGASGNTIYF. The CDR3 DNA is TGTGCCAGCAGCTTGACAGGGGCGTCCGGAAACACCATATATTTT.